These 3 T cell receptor beta chains came from one sample sequenced in a study of cytomegalovirus exposure and HLA in healthy donors. Sequencing used immunoSEQ multiplex PCR; TCRdb keeps in-frame clones, though not all of them. The table has a few hundred thousand clones, roughly 90% seen once; the top ten hold 0.7% to 0.85%. The source material was PBMCs. These receptors originate from a woman aged 18-29 years in good health and CMV-seronegative.

This chain joins TRBV28 and TRBJ1-5; tentative D call: TRBD1 (6 bases). V was pared by 5 bases and J by 1 base, with 15 bases between. The CDR3 is 16 residues long. Germline V CDR1 and CDR2: MDHEN, SYDVKM. CDR3 DNA: TGTGCCAGCAGTCCGGGTCTGGGGGCCAGCAATCAGCCCCAGCATTTT. Amino acid sequence: CASSPGLGASNQPQHF.

The rearrangement uses TRBV10-3 and TRBJ2-7; the D gene is possibly TRBD2 (7 bases). This CDR3 has 15 residues. CDR1 and CDR2 (germline): ENHRY, SYGVKD. Trimming removed 8 bases from V and 1 base from J, with 18 bases in between. CDR3 in amino acids: CAIGGLQGGSYEQYF. CDR3 DNA sequence: TGTGCCATCGGGGGGCTACAGGGAGGGTCCTACGAGCAGTACTTC.

V gene TRBV6-5 combines with J gene TRBJ1-2, with a tentative D call TRBD1 (6 bases). V shed 5 bases and J shed 11 bases, with 18 bases lying between them. The CDR3 is made up of 13 amino acids. Germline V gene data show CDR1 as MNHEY and CDR2 as SVGAGI. The CDR3 DNA sequence: TGTGCCAGCAGTCCTACTAGGGGGGGAGAGTACACCTTC. Residues: CASSPTRGGEYTF.